A single sample gave rise to the 8 T cell receptor beta chains below, sequenced in a study of T cell responses to AZD1222 COVID-19 vaccine. Clones were read by immunoSEQ multiplex PCR, and TCRdb kept only the in-frame ones, dropping some. Found here are just over 150,000 clones, approximately 86% of them singletons; the top ten hold under 8%. Sequencing was performed on peripheral blood, taken after recovery from COVID-19. The receptors originated from an adult who had recovered from COVID-19.

The CDR3 coding sequence is TGCGCCAGCAGCTCCGGGACAGTGAAGTATGGCTACACCTTC. Translating gives CASSSGTVKYGYTF. The genes are TRBV5-1 and TRBJ1-2, with TRBD1 matching 7 bases. Germline V CDR1 and CDR2: SGHRS, YFSETQ. This CDR3 has 14 residues. Trimming at V came to 3 bases and at J to 5 bases, leaving 7 bases not matched to a gene.

The chain couples TRBV12-3 or TRBV12-4 to TRBJ2-2; D remains unclear. The CDR3 covers 11 residues. With 3 bases removed from V and 6 bases from J, the gap between germline ends came to 2 bases. The CDR3 reads CASSFPGELFF. CDR3 DNA sequence: TGTGCCAGCAGTTTCCCCGGGGAGCTGTTTTTT.

Only one count was recorded for this clone. The chain combines TRBV19 with TRBJ2-5, with 8 bases aligning to TRBD1. Germline CDR1 is LNHDA and CDR2 is SQIVND (reference sequence). The CDR3 sequence is 12 residues long. V lost 6 bases to trimming and J lost 5 bases; unmatched junction nucleotides: 2. The CDR3 here is CASRDRAETQYF. CDR3 coding DNA: TGTGCCAGTAGGGACAGGGCTGAGACCCAGTACTTC.

The genes are TRBV6-5 and TRBJ1-2, with TRBD1 identical over 8 bases. Looked up from germline, CDR1 is MNHEY and CDR2 is SVGAGI. The CDR3 contains 14 residues. With V trimmed by 0 bases and J by 7 bases, 4 bases remained unmatched. The DNA for the CDR3 is TGTGCCAGCAGTTACTCCGGACAGGGCGGTGGCTACACCTTC. Protein product: CASSYSGQGGGYTF.

The V gene is TRBV4-3, the J gene TRBJ2-6; the match to TRBD2 covers 7 bases. The CDR3 has 13 amino acids. The junction had 5 bases not matched to a gene; V was cut back by 11 bases and J by 4 bases. Germline CDR1 is LGHNA and CDR2 is YSLEER. Written as DNA, the CDR3 is TGCGCCGCGGGGGTCGCCGGGGCCAACGTCCTGACTTTC. Translating gives CAAGVAGANVLTF.

The chain has TRBV5-4 and TRBJ2-7; TRBD2 matches at 8 bases. Trimming removed 3 bases from V and 3 bases from J; junction bases left unmatched: 11. The CDR3 is 16 residues long. Looked up from germline, CDR1 is SGHNT and CDR2 is YYREEE (reference sequence). CDR3 in amino acids: CASSSPKSGGFYEQYF. As DNA, the CDR3 is TGTGCCAGCAGCTCGCCGAAAAGCGGGGGATTCTACGAGCAGTACTTC.

This chain connects TRBV4-2 to TRBJ1-6; unclear D gene. Looked up from germline, CDR1 is LGHNA and CDR2 is YNFKEQ. V was cut by 1 base and J by 8 bases, with 6 bases left in between. The CDR3 consists of 13 residues. The chain's CDR3 is CASSQGIDSPLHF. The CDR3 DNA reads TGTGCCAGCAGCCAAGGCATCGATTCACCCCTCCACTTT.

This chain joins TRBV3-1 (or the pseudogene TRBV3-2) and TRBJ1-6, with 7 bases lining up with TRBD1. The CDR3 covers 14 residues. Germline V gives CDR1 LGHDT, CDR2 YNNKEL (reference sequence). The trim removed 2 bases at V and 7 bases at J, leaving 2 bases unmatched. DNA of the CDR3: TGTGCCAGCAGCCAACGACAGGGCAATTCACCCCTCCACTTT. Encoded protein: CASSQRQGNSPLHF.